These T cell receptor beta chains were read from a single sample in a study of T-cell reconstitution after alpha-beta-depleted transplantation in children. TCRdb re-derived calls from the PCR reads in MiXCR, one entry per CDR3 protein. The sample records 500,000 to 600,000 distinct CDR3 sequences, approximately 30% being singletons. The sequencing here drew on PBMCs, taken before TCRalphabeta/CD19-depleted stem cell transplant. These receptor sequences come from a boy younger than two with Wiskott-Aldrich syndrome, due to receive a stem cell transplant. The CDR3 runs from the conserved cysteine through the conserved F or W. Each record gives: clone size, V gene, D gene, J gene, CDR3 protein. D genes are given only for firm matches. Part of the rows lack a size; the others show once, few, many or a class for expanded clones.

few,TRBV24-1,-,TRBJ1-5,CATSEYGNQPQHF
few,TRBV5-6,TRBD1,TRBJ2-7,CASSLRTGLYEQYF
-,TRBV20-1,-,TRBJ1-2,CSARVMGYGYTF
few,TRBV5-5,TRBD1,TRBJ2-2,CASSIQGANTGELFF
-,TRBV12-3/TRBV12-4,-,TRBJ1-6,CASSQLDNSPLHF
few,TRBV24-1,-,TRBJ1-5,CATSEGPQHF
-,TRBV29-1,TRBD1,TRBJ2-1,CSVELGTGDSYNEQFF
-,TRBV28,-,TRBJ2-1,CASSLLVAEQFF
-,TRBV20-1,TRBD2,TRBJ2-3,CSARGASGTSDTQYF
-,TRBV5-1,-,TRBJ2-1,CASSLGLQLDEQFF
-,TRBV7-2,TRBD2,TRBJ2-1,CASSLELAVPNEQFF
-,TRBV4-2,TRBD1,TRBJ2-3,CASSQNRDRIDTQYF